These 29 T cell receptor beta chains were all obtained from the same sample, sequenced in a study of shared clonotypes between healthy human individuals. The repertoire was sequenced with immunoSEQ multiplex PCR; TCRdb's copy has only in-frame clones and lacks some. The sample lists some 2,100,000 clones; 95% were seen once. Sequencing was carried out using naive CD4+ T cells sorted from blood. The sample's subset: CD45RA+ positively selected. The origin of the receptors is a man aged 18 to 30 in good health.

This chain joins TRBV9 and TRBJ1-3, with D maybe TRBD1 (5 bases). CDR1 SGDLS and CDR2 YYNGEE come from the germline V gene. The CDR3 is 16 residues long. V lost 2 bases, J lost 2 bases, and 14 bases lay in between. The CDR3 reads CASSVTDSSPGNTIYF. Here the CDR3 DNA reads TGTGCCAGCAGCGTGACCGACAGCTCCCCTGGAAACACCATATATTTT. The full variable domain, in which reference TRBV9 and TRBJ1-3 provide the parts outside the CDR3, is DSGVTQTPKHLITATGQRVTLRCSPRSGDLSVYWYQQSLDQGLQFLIQYYNGEERAKGNILERFSAQQFPDLHSELNLSSLELGDSALYFCASSVTDSSPGNTIYFGEGSWLTVV.

This chain links TRBV7-6 with TRBJ1-2; D perhaps matches TRBD1 (5 bases). CDR3 size: 14 residues. V was shortened by 2 bases and J by 8 bases, with 15 bases between the two germline ends. Germline CDR1 is SGHVS and CDR2 is FNYEAQ. This chain's CDR3 is CASSLSAARGGYTF. DNA of the CDR3: TGTGCCAGCAGCTTAAGCGCGGCTCGGGGCGGCTACACCTTC.

The rearrangement joins TRBV7-9 to TRBJ2-5; D not certain. CDR1 SEHNR and CDR2 FQNEAQ come from the germline V gene (reference sequence). The CDR3 extends over 12 amino acids. Trimming took off 5 bases at V and 4 bases at J, with 8 bases between the two ends. CDR3 loop: CASSEIGETQYF. CDR3 nucleotide sequence: TGTGCCAGCAGCGAGATTGGAGAGACCCAGTACTTC.

The rearrangement uses TRBV14 and TRBJ1-2, with D uncertain. This CDR3 spans 15 amino acids. V dropped 4 bases and J dropped 2 bases, with 14 bases sitting between them. Germline-derived CDR1 and CDR2 are SGHDN and FVKESK. The CDR3 nucleotides are TGTGCCAGCAGCCTAAGCGTCGGCGGCAACTATGGCTACACCTTC. It is translated as CASSLSVGGNYGYTF.

Concerning this clone: Other nucleotide sequences from this sample produce the same CDR3. This CDR3 is CASSLAGTGSYEQYF. CDR3 bases: TGTGCCAGCAGCTTAGCGGGGACAGGGTCCTACGAGCAGTACTTC. The V and J genes are TRBV11-2 and TRBJ2-7; 9 positions match TRBD1. The CDR3 has 15 amino acids. From germline, CDR1 is SGHAT and CDR2 FQNNGV. Germline trimming cut 1 base from V and 1 base from J; bases unmatched to any gene: 2.

The chain uses TRBV10-3 and TRBJ1-3; D gene ambiguous. Germline V gene sequence: CDR1 ENHRY, CDR2 SYGVKD. V lost 8 bases to trimming and J lost 3 bases, with 11 bases between them. The CDR3 is 13 amino acids. CDR3 loop: CAIARGSGNTIYF. Here the CDR3 DNA reads TGTGCCATCGCCCGGGGTAGTGGAAACACCATATATTTT.

The V gene is TRBV7-3, the J gene TRBJ2-3; D ambiguous. The CDR3 loop spans 12 amino acids. The V and J ends lost 1 base and 6 bases respectively, with 5 bases between them. Germline values: CDR1 SGHTA, CDR2 FQGTGA. The CDR3 loop reads CASSLSRDTQYF. DNA of the CDR3: TGTGCCAGCAGCTTAAGCCGGGATACGCAGTATTTT.

V gene TRBV25-1 combines with J gene TRBJ2-2; D gene unclear. The V end was cut by 5 bases, the J end by 5 bases, with 12 bases between. Germline CDR1 is MGHDK and CDR2 is SYGVNS. This CDR3 has 14 residues. The CDR3 protein is CASSFPLQTGELFF. The CDR3 bases are TGTGCCAGCAGTTTCCCCCTTCAAACCGGGGAGCTGTTTTTT.

The chain combines TRBV5-1 with TRBJ2-7; tentative D call: TRBD1 (5 bases). Trimming took 2 bases from V and 0 from J, leaving 12 bases between them. The CDR3 contains 15 residues. The germline gives CDR1 SGHRS, CDR2 YFSETQ. CDR3 sequence: CASSFAQGSSYEQYF. CDR3 in DNA: TGCGCCAGCAGCTTCGCTCAGGGTAGCTCCTACGAGCAGTACTTC. Drawing the rest from reference TRBV5-1 and TRBJ2-7, the complete variable domain is KAGVTQTPRYLIKTRGQQVTLSCSPISGHRSVSWYQQTPGQGLQFLFEYFSETQRNKGNFPGRFSGRQFSNSRSEMNVSTLELGDSALYLCASSFAQGSSYEQYFGPGTRLTVT.

V usage is TRBV6-5 and J usage is TRBJ1-2; D perhaps matches TRBD1 (5 bases). Trimming shortened V by 2 bases and J by 0 bases, and 10 bases separated the two germline ends. Germline values: CDR1 MNHEY, CDR2 SVGAGI. CDR3 length: 15 amino acids. CDR3 DNA sequence: TGTGCCAGCAGTTACCGACAGAATACTAACTATGGCTACACCTTC. Translated: CASSYRQNTNYGYTF.

The chain combines TRBV5-1 with TRBJ2-7, with 9 nucleotides matching TRBD2. Per the germline V gene, CDR1 is SGHRS and CDR2 is YFSETQ. The V and J ends lost 0 bases and 3 bases, in that order; junction bases with no gene match: 4. The CDR3 has 15 amino acids. The CDR3, as DNA: TGCGCCAGCAGCTTGGGTAGCGGGGGTTACTACGAGCAGTACTTC. It is translated as CASSLGSGGYYEQYF. Together with reference TRBV5-1 and TRBJ2-7, the CDR3 gives the full variable domain: KAGVTQTPRYLIKTRGQQVTLSCSPISGHRSVSWYQQTPGQGLQFLFEYFSETQRNKGNFPGRFSGRQFSNSRSEMNVSTLELGDSALYLCASSLGSGGYYEQYFGPGTRLTVT.

The rearrangement uses TRBV4-2 and TRBJ1-6; possibly TRBD1 for D (5 bases). The CDR3 loop spans 18 amino acids. CDR1 is LGHNA and CDR2 is YNFKEQ in the germline V gene. The V end lost 0 bases, the J end lost 0 bases, and 12 bases lay between the germline ends. This chain's CDR3 is CASSQDPQGSSYNSPLHF. The CDR3 region has the DNA TGTGCCAGCAGCCAAGATCCCCAGGGAAGCTCCTATAATTCACCCCTCCACTTT.

Turning to this clone: The identical CDR3 is also encoded by other nucleotide sequences in the sample. This chain connects TRBV7-9 to TRBJ1-5, with 8 bases matching TRBD1. This CDR3 comprises 14 residues. With V trimmed by 5 bases and J by 4 bases, 4 bases remained unmatched. Germline values: CDR1 SEHNR, CDR2 FQNEAQ (reference sequence). This chain's CDR3 is CASSLQGENQPQHF. CDR3 coding DNA: TGTGCCAGCAGCCTACAGGGGGAGAATCAGCCCCAGCATTTT.

This sequence joins TRBV7-2 and TRBJ2-1; no reliable D call. Germline CDR1 reads SGHTA; CDR2 reads FQGNSA. Trimming left V 5 bases short and J 7 bases short, with 9 bases between. The CDR3 runs 12 residues. The chain's CDR3 is CASSPAWNEQFF. In DNA, the CDR3 is TGTGCCAGCAGCCCCGCGTGGAATGAGCAGTTCTTC. Full variable domain (missing parts from reference TRBV7-2 and TRBJ2-1): GAGVSQSPSNKVTEKGKDVELRCDPISGHTALYWYRQSLGQGLEFLIYFQGNSAPDKSGLPSDRFSAERTGGSVSTLTIQRTQQEDSAVYLCASSPAWNEQFFGPGTRLTVL.

The chain joins TRBV6-1 to TRBJ1-2; tentative D call: TRBD1 (6 bases). The V end lost 9 bases, the J end lost 4 bases, and 18 bases lay between the germline ends. Per the germline V gene, CDR1 is MNHNS and CDR2 is SASEGT. The CDR3 sequence is 14 residues long. The CDR3 is CASGRSGQLYGYTF. For the CDR3, the DNA is TGTGCCAGTGGTAGGTCCGGACAGCTCTATGGCTACACCTTC.

The chain joins TRBV6-6 to TRBJ2-1; maybe TRBD1 (6 bases). This CDR3 has 13 amino acids. CDR1 and CDR2 from the germline V gene are MNHNY and SVGAGI (reference sequence). V gave up 6 bases and J gave up 5 bases, with 11 bases separating them. The DNA of the CDR3 is TGTGCCAGCAGCCGGGCAGGGGACAATGAGCAGTTCTTC. Amino acids: CASSRAGDNEQFF.

The rearrangement links TRBV19 to TRBJ1-5; 10 bases are a match to TRBD1. J lost 6 bases, V lost 1 base, and 9 bases had no gene match. Germline CDR1 reads LNHDA; CDR2 reads SQIVND (reference sequence). The CDR3 is made up of 17 amino acids. DNA for the CDR3: TGTGCCAGTAGTATAGGCAGTTGGGGACAGGGGATTCAGCCCCAGCATTTT. Translating gives CASSIGSWGQGIQPQHF.

The chain couples TRBV6-1 to TRBJ2-3; tentative D call: TRBD2 (5 bases). CDR3 length: 13 amino acids. Germline lookup yields CDR1 MNHNS and CDR2 SASEGT. Trimming pared 2 bases from V and 10 bases from J, leaving 13 bases between. CDR3 residues: CASSEWERVAQYF. The CDR3 bases are TGTGCCAGCAGTGAATGGGAGAGGGTAGCGCAGTATTTT.

The chain joins TRBV5-4 to TRBJ2-7, with 8 bases aligning to TRBD2. This CDR3 contains 15 residues. The germline CDR1 and CDR2 sequences are SGHNT and YYREEE (reference sequence). V shed 0 bases, J shed 3 bases, and the junction held 5 bases outside the gene matches. CDR3 in DNA: TGTGCCAGCAGCTTGGAAGCGGGAGTGGGCTACGAGCAGTACTTC. This translates into CASSLEAGVGYEQYF.

This chain links TRBV10-3 with TRBJ1-4; the match to TRBD1 covers 8 bases. Germline loops: CDR1 ENHRY, CDR2 SYGVKD. Trimming at V came to 6 bases and at J to 0 bases, leaving 9 bases not matched to a gene. The CDR3 is 17 residues long. The CDR3 here is CAISEDRVVSTNEKLFF. The DNA for the CDR3 is TGTGCCATCAGCGAGGACAGGGTGGTTTCAACTAATGAAAAACTGTTTTTT.

This sequence joins TRBV6-5 and TRBJ2-7; 9 bases match TRBD2. With 4 bases clipped from V and 9 bases from J, the junction kept 7 bases outside the gene matches. The CDR3 contains 13 residues. The V gene's germline CDR1 is MNHEY and CDR2 SVGAGI. The CDR3 DNA sequence: TGTGCCAGCAGTTCACTAGCGGGTTCCGGGCAGTACTTC. Its protein is CASSSLAGSGQYF.

This clone was seen only once. The chain recombines TRBV10-3 with TRBJ2-1, with D uncertain. The germline V gene encodes CDR1 ENHRY and CDR2 SYGVKD. The V end was cut by 6 bases, the J end by 4 bases, with 10 bases between. This CDR3 contains 13 residues. DNA for the CDR3: TGTGCCATCAGACCGTGGCAATACAATGAGCAGTTCTTC. Its protein is CAIRPWQYNEQFF.

Note on this clone: Other DNA variants within this sample encode the same CDR3. This chain connects TRBV20-1 to TRBJ2-5; D gene ambiguous. V lost 5 bases and J lost 5, with 9 bases in between. Germline V gene lookup returns CDR1 DFQATT and CDR2 SNEGSKA (reference sequence). This CDR3 is built from 11 residues. For the CDR3, the DNA is TGCAGTGCTCGCGAGCAGGAGACCCAGTACTTC. Protein: CSAREQETQYF.

With regard to this clone: Other DNA variants within this sample encode the same CDR3. This rearrangement joins TRBV7-2 to TRBJ2-7; D gene ambiguous. This CDR3 spans 13 amino acids. Looked up from germline, CDR1 is SGHTA and CDR2 is FQGNSA. V lost 1 base and J lost 2, with 6 bases in between. DNA of the CDR3: TGTGCCAGCAGCTTAGTCAGTGCCTACGAGCAGTACTTC. Translation: CASSLVSAYEQYF.

The J gene is TRBJ2-5, the V gene TRBV7-2; 7 bases align to TRBD2. The CDR3 length is 17 residues. Trimming cost V 5 bases and J 1 base; bases outside gene matches: 13. Germline CDR1 SGHTA, CDR2 FQGNSA. CDR3 in DNA: TGTGCCAGCAGCCCTCGGCGGCTAGCGGTAATCCAAGAGACCCAGTACTTC. Residues: CASSPRRLAVIQETQYF.

This sequence joins TRBV5-1 and TRBJ1-2; D perhaps matches TRBD1 (5 bases). CDR1 and CDR2 from the germline V gene are SGHRS and YFSETQ. V was clipped by 0 bases and J by 4 bases, with 13 bases between them. The CDR3 runs 15 residues. CDR3 amino acids: CASSLGFQGGYGYTF. The CDR3 DNA reads as TGCGCCAGCAGCTTGGGGTTTCAGGGAGGCTATGGCTACACCTTC.

This chain joins TRBV18 and TRBJ2-1; TRBD2 aligns across 8 bases. The length of the CDR3 is 14 residues. CDR1 is KGHSH, CDR2 LQKENI, per germline. Trimming took 2 bases from V and 8 from J; bases not matched to a gene: 5. The CDR3 loop reads CASSPNDSGDEQFF. The CDR3 bases are TGTGCCAGCTCACCAAATGATAGCGGGGATGAGCAGTTCTTC.

This clone has a single count. The same CDR3 is also encoded by other DNA sequences in this sample. The CDR3 region has the DNA TGTGCCAGTAGGCTAGCGGGAGGGGAGACCCAGTACTTC. Its protein is CASRLAGGETQYF. The genes are TRBV19 and TRBJ2-5, with 12 bases fitting TRBD2. Per germline, CDR1 LNHDA and CDR2 SQIVND (reference sequence). V lost 6 bases, J lost 5 bases, and 1 base stayed unmatched. The CDR3 consists of 13 residues.

The genes are TRBV28 and TRBJ2-5, with 9 bases aligning to TRBD1. V was pared by 4 bases and J by 2 bases, with 8 bases of the junction left unmatched. CDR1 and CDR2 (germline): MDHEN, SYDVKM. The CDR3 sequence is 16 residues long. Written as DNA, the CDR3 is TGTGCCAGCAGTTCACAGGGGGCCCCTACACAAGAGACCCAGTACTTC. This codes for CASSSQGAPTQETQYF.